A single sample is the source of the 29 T cell receptor beta chains below, sequenced in a study of regulatory T cells in long-lasting Graves disease. Libraries of TCR beta came from iRepertoire HTBI primers plus Arm-PCR of CDR3 regions. TCRdb called the multiplex PCR reads again in MiXCR, with one record for every CDR3 protein. The sample contains about 610,000 distinct CDR3 sequences, approximately 16% of which appear only once. The time point: newly diagnosed GD, antithyroid drugs for less than 3 months. Construction of the TCR library relied on RNA isolated from PBMCs. The same data also went into a second study, on T cells in Graves' hyperthyroidism and ophthalmopathy.

The starting material was peripheral blood mononuclear cells (PBMCs), obtained at new diagnosis, from a patient treated with antithyroid drugs. These receptors all come from a man between 18 and 35 years old with Graves disease.

There are a few counts of this clonotype. DNA for the CDR3: TGTGCCACCAGCAGAGATCCTTTGTCTAGCGGGAGCAAGTGGAATGAGCAGTTCTTC. Residues: CATSRDPLSSGSKWNEQFF. The rearrangement links TRBV15 to TRBJ2-1; 10 bases match TRBD2. CDR1 LNHNV and CDR2 YYDKDF come from the germline V gene (reference sequence). CDR3 size: 19 residues. Losses at the gene ends were 0 bases for V and 7 bases for J; bases not matched to a gene: 15. The full variable domain, its missing parts supplied by reference TRBV15 and TRBJ2-1, is DAMVIQNPRYQVTQFGKPVTLSCSQTLNHNVMYWYQQKSSQAPKLLFHYYDKDFNNEADTPDNFQSRRPNTSFCFLDIRSPGLGDTAMYLCATSRDPLSSGSKWNEQFFGPGTRLTVL.

This clonotype appeared a few times. V usage is TRBV19 and J usage is TRBJ2-3; TRBD2 agrees at 8 bases. This CDR3 region has 14 residues. Germline CDR1 reads LNHDA; CDR2 reads SQIVND (reference sequence). V trimming: 7 bases; J trimming: 1 base; junction bases outside the gene matches: 4. CDR3 DNA: TGTGCCAGTATTTTAGCGGGACGCACAGATACGCAGTATTTT. Its protein product is CASILAGRTDTQYF.

The rearrangement joins TRBV18 to TRBJ2-7; D is undetermined. This CDR3 is built from 12 residues. Trimming removed 2 bases from V and 5 bases from J, with 7 bases in between. Germline CDR1 is KGHSH and CDR2 is LQKENI. The CDR3 region is CASSPLSNEQYF. CDR3 in DNA: TGTGCCAGCTCACCATTATCGAACGAGCAGTACTTC.

Details on this clonotype: Sequence at one end of the junction differs from germline and may be a read error. This chain links TRBV28 with TRBJ1-1, with 9 positions matching TRBD1. CDR1 and CDR2 from the germline V gene are MDHEN and SYDVKM. The CDR3 length is 17 residues. DNA of the CDR3: TGTGCCGGCAGAGCCCCCACCCGACAGGGGGAGTTGGCTGAAGCTTCCTTT. Encoded protein: CAGRAPTRQGELAEASF.

Ten or more counts support this clonotype. V and J are TRBV5-1 and TRBJ2-1, with 11 nucleotides matching TRBD2. V lost 3 bases, J lost 0 bases, and 2 bases stayed unmatched. Germline V lookup: CDR1 SGHRS, CDR2 YFSETQ. This CDR3 is 16 amino acids long. The CDR3 spells CASSWTSGHSYNEQFF. The CDR3 nucleotides are TGCGCCAGCAGCTGGACTAGCGGGCACTCCTACAATGAGCAGTTCTTC.

This clonotype was counted ten times or more. The V and J genes are TRBV12-3 or TRBV12-4 and TRBJ1-1; TRBD1 aligns across 8 bases. The CDR3 length is 14 residues. With 6 bases clipped from V and 2 bases from J, the junction kept 5 bases outside the gene matches. This CDR3 reads CASRDAGGNTEAFF. The CDR3 DNA reads as TGTGCCAGCAGGGATGCAGGGGGCAACACTGAAGCTTTCTTT.

This clonotype has only a few counts. The chain is built from TRBV20-1 and TRBJ2-3; D gene unclear. Trimming stripped 3 bases from V and 0 bases from J, with 10 bases between. The CDR3 has 14 amino acids. The V gene's germline CDR1 is DFQATT and CDR2 SNEGSKA (reference sequence). The chain's CDR3 is CSASPGHSTDTQYF. The CDR3 DNA follows: TGCAGTGCTAGCCCCGGGCATAGCACAGATACGCAGTATTTT.

In this sample, this clonotype turned up a few times. The rearrangement links TRBV5-4 to TRBJ2-1, with TRBD2 identical over 8 bases. Germline assignment: CDR1 SGHNT and CDR2 YYREEE (reference sequence). With 1 base clipped from V and 4 bases from J, the junction kept 10 bases outside the gene matches. This CDR3 contains 17 residues. CDR3 DNA: TGTGCCAGCAGCTTGCGGTTGAGCGGGGGTGATTACAATGAGCAGTTCTTC. Its protein product is CASSLRLSGGDYNEQFF.

This clonotype was counted at least ten times. This chain links TRBV2 with TRBJ2-3; D may be TRBD1 (6 bases). This CDR3 region has 16 residues. Trimming removed 6 bases from V and 1 base from J, with 17 bases in between. CDR1 and CDR2 (germline): SNHLY, FYNNEI. The CDR3 sequence is CASSHNRDTGTDTQYF. CDR3 sequence (DNA): TGTGCCAGCAGCCATAACCGGGACACTGGCACAGATACGCAGTATTTT.

The chain employs TRBV12-3 or TRBV12-4 and TRBJ1-5; D gene uncertain. The CDR3 runs 13 residues. The V end was cut by 3 bases, the J end by 9 bases, with 12 bases between. Here the CDR3 DNA reads TGTGCCAGCAGTTTTCGGGCGGAGGGGCCCCAGCATTTT. Amino acids: CASSFRAEGPQHF.

This clonotype was counted ten times or more. This chain links TRBV7-3 with TRBJ1-1, with D possibly being TRBD1 (5 bases). The germline V gene has CDR1 SGHTA and CDR2 FQGTGA. This CDR3 region has 14 residues. V was cut by 6 bases and J by 2 bases, with 13 bases left in between. The CDR3 reads CASRSGAPNTEAFF. CDR3 DNA: TGTGCCAGCAGAAGCGGGGCGCCTAACACTGAAGCTTTCTTT.

The CDR3 loop reads CASSLARGQGAGQPQHF. CDR3 coding DNA: TGTGCCAGCAGCTTGGCCCGCGGACAGGGGGCAGGTCAGCCCCAGCATTTT. This sequence joins TRBV5-5 and TRBJ1-5, with 11 bases lining up with TRBD1. Trimming cost V 0 bases and J 6 bases; bases outside gene matches: 8. Germline V gives CDR1 SGHKS, CDR2 YYEKEE (reference sequence). This CDR3 contains 17 residues.

This clonotype was seen ten or more times. The chain links TRBV18 to TRBJ1-4, with TRBD1 identical over 10 bases. J gave up 8 bases and V 3 bases, and 6 bases lay outside the gene matches. This CDR3 is built from 15 residues. Germline values: CDR1 KGHSH, CDR2 LQKENI. CDR3 residues: CASSPRQGAEEKLFF. CDR3 DNA sequence: TGTGCCAGCTCACCCAGACAGGGGGCAGAAGAAAAACTGTTTTTT.

This clonotype was counted a few times. This chain links TRBV6-5 with TRBJ1-5, with D unresolved. This CDR3 contains 13 residues. The germline V gene has CDR1 MNHEY and CDR2 SVGAGI. V lost 0 bases, J lost 7 bases, and 7 bases lay in between. Written as DNA, the CDR3 is TGTGCCAGCAGTTACTCGAGCACGCAGCCCCAGCATTTT. Protein product: CASSYSSTQPQHF.

Notes on this clonotype: At one end, the junction sequence differs from germline, possibly due to a read error. The chain links TRBV5-1 to TRBJ1-1; D remains ambiguous. Germline-derived CDR1 and CDR2 are SGHRS and YFSETQ. This CDR3 contains 13 residues. The CDR3 bases are TGCGCCAGCAGCTTGGCGGGGAACGCTGAAGCTTTCTTT. This translates into CASSLAGNAEAFF.

This clonotype was counted a few times. The chain carries TRBV11-2 and TRBJ1-6, with D tentatively TRBD1 (5 bases). V gave up 5 bases and J gave up 9 bases, with 17 bases separating them. The CDR3 consists of 15 residues. Germline lookup yields CDR1 SGHAT and CDR2 FQNNGV. This CDR3 reads CASSPPGEGGSPLHF. The CDR3 coding sequence is TGTGCCAGCAGCCCTCCGGGGGAGGGCGGTTCACCCCTCCACTTT.

This clonotype has more than one count but fewer than ten. V is TRBV2 and J is TRBJ1-4, with D possibly matching TRBD1 (5 bases). There are 17 residues in the CDR3. Germline V gene sequence: CDR1 SNHLY, CDR2 FYNNEI. Trimming left V 2 bases short and J 7 bases short, with 20 bases between. CDR3 nucleotide sequence: TGTGCCAGCAGTGAATTGGGCGGTATCCGGCAGGGTGAAAAACTGTTTTTT. It encodes CASSELGGIRQGEKLFF.

This clonotype was recorded at least ten times. V gene TRBV9 combines with J gene TRBJ2-7, with TRBD1 as a possible D gene (6 bases). The germline CDR1 and CDR2 sequences are SGDLS and YYNGEE. CDR3 length: 15 amino acids. Deletions cut 0 bases from V and 0 bases from J, with 10 bases between. CDR3 residues: CASSVVPDSSYEQYF. CDR3 nucleotides: TGTGCCAGCAGCGTAGTGCCGGACAGCTCCTACGAGCAGTACTTC. The variable domain in full, with the rest retrieved from reference TRBV9 and TRBJ2-7, is DSGVTQTPKHLITATGQRVTLRCSPRSGDLSVYWYQQSLDQGLQFLIQYYNGEERAKGNILERFSAQQFPDLHSELNLSSLELGDSALYFCASSVVPDSSYEQYFGPGTRLTVT.

The table lists this clonotype with many counts. The chain carries TRBV11-3 and TRBJ2-1; 7 nucleotides line up with TRBD1. The CDR3 length is 14 residues. Per the germline V gene, CDR1 is SGHNT and CDR2 is YENEEA. V shed 5 bases and J 5 bases; nucleotides not matched to a gene: 6. The CDR3 DNA follows: TGTGCCAGCAGCCCCCGGACAGGTAACAATGAGCAGTTCTTC. Its protein is CASSPRTGNNEQFF. Full variable domain (rest looked up from reference TRBV11-3 and TRBJ2-1): EAGVVQSPRYKIIEKKQPVAFWCNPISGHNTLYWYLQNLGQGPELLIRYENEEAVDDSQLPKDRFSAERLKGVDSTLKIQPAELGDSAVYLCASSPRTGNNEQFFGPGTRLTVL.

This clonotype was counted at least ten times. The genes are TRBV13 and TRBJ2-1, with a tentative D call TRBD2 (5 bases). The V end lost 4 bases, the J end lost 9 bases, and 13 bases lay between the germline ends. CDR3 length: 13 amino acids. Germline V CDR1 and CDR2: PRHDT, FYEKMQ (reference sequence). For the CDR3, the DNA is TGTGCCAGCAGCTCGTCGTCGGGGATTGAGCAGTTCTTC. Translated, it gives CASSSSSGIEQFF.

This clonotype was picked up many times. V usage is TRBV2 and J usage is TRBJ2-1; 7 positions agree with TRBD2. The CDR3 has 16 residues. Germline loops: CDR1 SNHLY, CDR2 FYNNEI. V dropped 8 bases and J dropped 4; count of bases not matched to a gene: 14. The CDR3 sequence is CASEEEGGPLYNEQFF. The CDR3 DNA is TGTGCCAGCGAGGAGGAGGGAGGGCCCTTATACAATGAGCAGTTCTTC.

This clonotype was counted at least ten times. The rearrangement links TRBV12-3 or TRBV12-4 to TRBJ2-3; D is possibly TRBD2 (5 bases). V was shortened by 3 bases and J by 2 bases, with 12 bases between the two germline ends. There are 15 residues in the CDR3. The CDR3 region is CASSFESGITDTQYF. The CDR3 DNA sequence: TGTGCCAGCAGTTTCGAAAGCGGAATCACAGATACGCAGTATTTT.

This clonotype was found many times. One end of the junction fails to match germline, which may point to a read error. The V and J genes are TRBV12-3 or TRBV12-4 and TRBJ1-1, with D perhaps TRBD1 (6 bases). CDR3 length: 14 residues. The CDR3, as DNA: TGTGCCAGCATTTTAGGACAGTTGAACACTGAAGCTTTCTTT. This encodes CASILGQLNTEAFF.

This clonotype was counted a few times. The chain recombines TRBV7-9 with TRBJ2-5; 13 bases fit TRBD2. After removal of 11 bases from V and 5 bases from J, the junction contained 5 bases not matched to a gene. Germline lookup yields CDR1 SEHNR and CDR2 FQNEAQ (reference sequence). This CDR3 is 13 amino acids long. This chain's CDR3 is CASLGLAGETQYF. As DNA, the CDR3 is TGTGCCTCCCTGGGACTAGCGGGGGAGACCCAGTACTTC. Looking up the rest from reference TRBV7-9 and TRBJ2-5 gives the full variable domain: DTGVSQNPRHKITKRGQNVTFRCDPISEHNRLYWYRQTLGQGPEFLTYFQNEAQLEKSRLLSDRFSAERPKGSFSTLEIQRTEQGDSAMYLCASLGLAGETQYFGPGTRLLVL.

The genes are TRBV5-6 and TRBJ1-2; D unclear. Germline V gene data show CDR1 as SGHDT and CDR2 as YYEEEE. The CDR3 spans 14 residues. Trimming stripped 2 bases from V and 4 bases from J, with 12 bases between. CDR3 sequence reads: CASSFQGAGYGYTF. DNA for the CDR3: TGTGCCAGCAGCTTTCAAGGTGCAGGCTATGGCTACACCTTC.

The chain uses TRBV5-5 and TRBJ2-3; 11 bases match TRBD2. The germline gives CDR1 SGHKS, CDR2 YYEKEE (reference sequence). V gave up 2 bases and J gave up 1 base; unmatched junction bases: 12. This CDR3 contains 19 residues. CDR3 loop: CASSLPSSGRLPRTDTQYF. The CDR3 DNA is TGTGCCAGCAGCTTACCGTCTAGCGGGAGGCTCCCCCGCACAGATACGCAGTATTTT.

This clonotype was detected only a few times. V gene TRBV7-3 combines with J gene TRBJ2-2; 7 nucleotides line up with TRBD2. Looked up from germline, CDR1 is SGHTA and CDR2 is FQGTGA. This CDR3 is built from 16 residues. V dropped 5 bases and J dropped 1; count of bases not matched to a gene: 7. The CDR3: CASSPWEGLNTGELFF. The CDR3 nucleotides read TGTGCCAGCAGCCCATGGGAGGGGCTGAACACCGGGGAGCTGTTTTTT.

This clonotype was detected only once. A much larger clone is a single base away; this may be a read error. V is TRBV6-5 and J is TRBJ2-7; 9 positions match TRBD1. CDR3 size: 15 residues. CDR1 is MNHEY, CDR2 SVGAGI, per germline. The CDR3 region is CASSSTGGLGHEKYF. The CDR3 nucleotides read TGTGCCAGCAGTTCGACAGGGGGACTGGGCCACGAGAAGTACTTC.

This clonotype was counted only a few times. With a much larger clone just one base away, this may be a read error. Here the CDR3 reads CAWTVNTEAFF. The CDR3 coding sequence is TGTGCCTGGACAGTGAACACTGAAGCTTTCTTT. The chain uses TRBV30 and TRBJ1-1; D call uncertain. The V gene's germline CDR1 is GTSNPN and CDR2 SVGIG (reference sequence). The CDR3 is 11 residues long. Deletions cut 4 bases from V and 0 bases from J, with 3 bases between.